Listed below are T cell receptor beta chains from one sample, sequenced in a study of blood T cell repertoires in COVID-19. Profiling relied on immunoSEQ multiplex PCR, and the TCRdb table lists in-frame clones only, not all of them. The table has roughly 220,000 clones, 85% to 90% seen once. Sample: PBMCs or T cells enriched from blood (not recorded which). All receptors come from a woman aged 18 to 35 in a cohort exposed to, infected with or recovered from COVID-19 (not recorded which). The CDR3 runs from the conserved cysteine through the conserved F or W. Each record gives: clone size, D gene, V gene, J gene, CDR3 DNA, CDR3 protein. A D gene is named only where the DNA matches it firmly. Rows give clone size only sometimes, using once, few, many, or a class for an expanded clone.

NA	TRBD2	TRBV9	TRBJ2-1	TGTGCCAGCAGCGCACCGACTAGCGGTCACAATGAGCAGTTCTTC	CASSAPTSGHNEQFF
once	TRBD1	TRBV6-1	TRBJ1-5	TGTGCCAGCAGTTCGGGACAGGGACAGCCCCAGCATTTT	CASSSGQGQPQHF
NA	TRBD1	TRBV11-2	TRBJ2-5	TGTGCCAGCAGCTCCCTTGGGGGGACAGGGATGTTAGAGACCCAGTACTTC	CASSSLGGTGMLETQYF
NA	NA	TRBV7-9	TRBJ1-2	TGTGCCAGCAGCCGCAGTCCGGCGGGGGATATCGAGGATGGCTACACCTTC	CASSRSPAGDIEDGYTF
NA	NA	TRBV6-5	TRBJ2-2	TGTGCCAGCAGTTACTCGCCAGGGGTGGACCCCGGGGAGCTGTTTTTT	CASSYSPGVDPGELFF
NA	NA	TRBV7-9	TRBJ2-4	TGTGCCAGCAGCTTAGGGACAGAAAACATTCAGTACTTC	CASSLGTENIQYF
NA	TRBD1	TRBV2	TRBJ1-5	TGTGCCAGCAGAAGAGACAGGGGTAGCAATCAGCCCCAGCATTTT	CASRRDRGSNQPQHF
NA	TRBD2	TRBV27	TRBJ2-1	TGTGCCAGCAGTTCTCTAGCGGGCGCATACAATGAGCAGTTCTTC	CASSSLAGAYNEQFF
NA	NA	TRBV3-1/TRBV3-2	TRBJ2-1	TGTGCCAGCAGCCATCGAGGGAGCTATAACAATGAGCAGTTCTTC	CASSHRGSYNNEQFF
NA	NA	TRBV28	TRBJ1-2	TGTGCCAGCAATGATCATGCCACGGCTAACTATGGCTACACCTTC	CASNDHATANYGYTF
NA	NA	TRBV7-9	TRBJ1-1	TGTGCCAGCAGTCAACACCCGGGGAAAAACACTGAAGCTTTCTTT	CASSQHPGKNTEAFF
NA	TRBD1	TRBV19	TRBJ1-2	TGTGCCAGTTACAGTGGGAGACAGGGGGCGCGGAGGGACTATGGCTACACCTTC	CASYSGRQGARRDYGYTF
NA	TRBD2	TRBV11-2	TRBJ2-5	TGTGCCAGCAGCTTAGGACTAGCGGGAGGGCCGTGGGAGACCCAGTACTTC	CASSLGLAGGPWETQYF
NA	TRBD2	TRBV14	TRBJ2-1	TGTGCCAGCAGCCCGGGACTAGCGGGAGGAATTTACAATGAGCAGTTCTTC	CASSPGLAGGIYNEQFF
NA	TRBD1	TRBV19	TRBJ2-4	TGTGCCAGTAGTATAGATTGGGACAGCAAAAACATTCAGTACTTC	CASSIDWDSKNIQYF
NA	NA	TRBV7-8	TRBJ2-3	TGTGCCAGCAGCGAGTTTAGGCGGTGGGGCAGGCCCACAGATACGCAGTATTTT	CASSEFRRWGRPTDTQYF
NA	NA	TRBV19	TRBJ1-4	TGTGCCAGTAGGCACAACAACGGTTTGGAGGAAAAACTGTTTTTT	CASRHNNGLEEKLFF
NA	NA	TRBV4-1	TRBJ2-1	TGCGCCAGCAGCCAAGATTCAAAAGTCAGGGCTCAGCAGTTCTTC	CASSQDSKVRAQQFF
NA	NA	TRBV13	TRBJ1-2	TGTGCCAGCAGCTCCCCGGGTGAGGAGCTTCCTCTCTATGGCTACACCTTC	CASSSPGEELPLYGYTF
NA	NA	TRBV19	TRBJ1-2	TGTGCCAGCAAGGCCCTTGTAGGGGTATTCTATGGCTACACCTTC	CASKALVGVFYGYTF
NA	NA	TRBV7-2	TRBJ2-1	TGTGCCAGCAGCTTAACCCTCGGAGCGCTGGAGCAGTTCTTC	CASSLTLGALEQFF
NA	NA	TRBV6-5	TRBJ2-7	TGTGCCAGCAGTTCCAACAGCCTCTACGAGCAGTACTTC	CASSSNSLYEQYF
NA	NA	TRBV30	TRBJ1-1	TGTGCCTGGAACCAGGGGAAGGGCACTGAAGCTTTCTTT	CAWNQGKGTEAFF
NA	NA	TRBV12-3/TRBV12-4	TRBJ2-7	TGTGCCAGCAGAGGAGATGCCTACGAGCAGTACTTC	CASRGDAYEQYF
few	NA	TRBV21-1	TRBJ1-6	TGTGCCAGCAGCTCACACAGGGGCGGAAAAATTTCACCCCTCCACTTT	CASSSHRGGKISPLHF
NA	NA	TRBV2	TRBJ2-1	TGTGCCAGCAGTAGAGACAGGTTCGAGGGAAATGAGCAGTTCTTC	CASSRDRFEGNEQFF
NA	NA	TRBV28	TRBJ1-1	TGTGCCAGCAGTTTCATCAGCGACACTGAAGCTTTCTTT	CASSFISDTEAFF
NA	NA	TRBV5-8	TRBJ1-4	TGTGCCAGCAGCTTGGAACGGGGTGCAACTAATGAAAAACTGTTTTTT	CASSLERGATNEKLFF
once	TRBD1	TRBV7-9	TRBJ2-7	TGTGCCAGCAGCTCGACCGACAGGGTCACGGACTTC	CASSSTDRVTDF
NA	NA	TRBV12-1	TRBJ2-6	TGTGCCAGCAGCTTTGCCGGGACAGGGTTCTCTGGGGCCAACGTCCTGACTTTC	CASSFAGTGFSGANVLTF
NA	TRBD1	TRBV28	TRBJ1-1	TGTGCCAGCAGTCCCCGGACAGGGGCCACTGAAGCTTTCTTT	CASSPRTGATEAFF
NA	TRBD1	TRBV5-1	TRBJ2-2	TGCGCCAGCAGCTTCGCCGACAGGGGTAGCACCGGGGAGCTGTTTTTT	CASSFADRGSTGELFF
NA	TRBD2	TRBV7-9	TRBJ2-7	TGTGCCAGCAGCTATCGGGTGAGCGGGAGTGCTCACGAGCAGTACTTC	CASSYRVSGSAHEQYF
NA	NA	TRBV4-1	TRBJ2-5	TGCGCCAGCAGACCCCAGGGGAGCCAAGAGACCCAGTACTTC	CASRPQGSQETQYF